The 18 T cell receptor beta chains presented below share a single source sample, sequenced in a study of blood T cell repertoires in COVID-19. Sequencing used immunoSEQ multiplex PCR; TCRdb keeps in-frame clones, though not all of them. This table has about 180,000 clones, roughly 84% appearing once. The sequencing sample was made of peripheral blood. The origin of the receptors is a man younger than 35 with active or convalescent COVID-19.

The chain couples TRBV28 to TRBJ2-7; 8 nucleotides align to TRBD1. Germline V gene data show CDR1 as MDHEN and CDR2 as SYDVKM. Unmatched junction bases numbered 7, after V lost 10 bases and J lost 2 bases. The CDR3 consists of 13 residues. CDR3 in amino acids: CAIGQGGPYEQYF. The CDR3 DNA reads TGTGCCATAGGACAGGGAGGCCCCTACGAGCAGTACTTC. Full variable domain (rest looked up from reference TRBV28 and TRBJ2-7): DVKVTQSSRYLVKRTGEKVFLECVQDMDHENMFWYRQDPGLGLRLIYFSYDVKMKEKGDIPEGYSVSREKKERFSLILESASTNQTSMYLCAIGQGGPYEQYFGPGTRLTVT.

By share, this clone ranks as medium-sized. The V call is TRBV20-1, the J call TRBJ2-2; 9 bases fit TRBD1. This CDR3 is 15 amino acids long. V lost 3 bases, J lost 2 bases, and 4 bases stayed unmatched. Germline CDR1 is DFQATT and CDR2 is SNEGSKA (reference sequence). This chain's CDR3 is CSASGDRANTGELFF. CDR3 sequence (DNA): TGCAGTGCTAGTGGGGACAGGGCCAACACCGGGGAGCTGTTTTTT.

J is TRBJ2-1 and V is TRBV24-1, with D possibly being TRBD2 (5 bases). The CDR3 loop spans 16 amino acids. Germline V gene sequence: CDR1 KGHDR, CDR2 SFDVKD. The ends were cut back, 3 bases at V and 8 bases at J, with 19 bases in the middle. CDR3 protein: CATSDNRAEHWDEQFF. In DNA, the CDR3 is TGTGCCACCAGTGATAACCGAGCGGAACATTGGGATGAGCAGTTCTTC.

This sequence joins TRBV18 and TRBJ2-1; 7 bases match TRBD1. The length of the CDR3 is 15 residues. The trim removed 6 bases at V and 5 bases at J, leaving 10 bases unmatched. Germline V gene sequence: CDR1 KGHSH, CDR2 LQKENI. Written as DNA, the CDR3 is TGTGCCAGCTCTCTGGACAGGAAGAAAAACAATGAGCAGTTCTTC. Residues: CASSLDRKKNNEQFF.

This clone was detected only once. This chain uses TRBV6-5 with TRBJ2-7; 7 nucleotides agree with TRBD1. Germline V gives CDR1 MNHEY, CDR2 SVGAGI. With V trimmed by 6 bases and J by 2 bases, 7 bases remained unmatched. The CDR3 covers 14 residues. CDR3 coding DNA: TGTGCCAGCAGCGCCGGGACAGAGGCCTACGAGCAGTACTTC. It is translated as CASSAGTEAYEQYF.

This clone showed up just a few times. The chain couples TRBV2 to TRBJ1-3, with TRBD1 matching 7 bases. Germline V lookup: CDR1 SNHLY, CDR2 FYNNEI. V dropped 7 bases and J dropped 1; count of bases not matched to a gene: 10. The CDR3 is made up of 16 amino acids. CDR3 bases: TGTGCCAGCACCCTTACCTCGACAGGGTCTGGAAACACCATATATTTT. It specifies CASTLTSTGSGNTIYF.

The chain links TRBV10-3 to TRBJ1-3; 8 bases are shared with TRBD1. Trimming at V came to 3 bases and at J to 0 bases, leaving 4 bases not matched to a gene. This CDR3 has 16 amino acids. The germline gives CDR1 ENHRY, CDR2 SYGVKD. The CDR3 loop reads CAISEGQGLSGNTIYF. In DNA, the CDR3 is TGTGCCATCAGTGAAGGACAGGGACTCTCTGGAAACACCATATATTTT.

The chain combines TRBV28 with TRBJ1-2; no definite D call. The CDR3 consists of 14 residues. Germline assignment: CDR1 MDHEN and CDR2 SYDVKM. V was trimmed by 2 bases and J by 10 bases, leaving 17 bases between them. CDR3 DNA: TGTGCCAGCAGTTTACCCTCACTGGGGAGAGACTACACCTTC. It specifies CASSLPSLGRDYTF.

With regard to this clone: This specimen includes other DNA sequences encoding the same CDR3. The J gene is TRBJ1-6, the V gene TRBV3-1 (or the pseudogene TRBV3-2); D call uncertain. CDR1 LGHDT and CDR2 YNNKEL come from the germline V gene (reference sequence). This CDR3 contains 13 residues. V gave up 0 bases and J gave up 6 bases, with 3 bases separating them. The CDR3 is CASSQDLNSPLHF. CDR3 nucleotides: TGTGCCAGCAGCCAAGATCTTAATTCACCCCTCCACTTT.

V gene TRBV28 combines with J gene TRBJ2-7; 10 bases line up with TRBD2. Losses at the gene ends were 6 bases for V and 7 bases for J; bases not matched to a gene: 6. The CDR3 has 13 amino acids. The V gene's germline CDR1 is MDHEN and CDR2 SYDVKM. In DNA, the CDR3 is TGTGCCAGCAGGGGTAGCGGGAGGTGGGAGCAGTACTTC. This gives the protein CASRGSGRWEQYF.

The CDR3 protein is CASRGGRYSNQPQHF. The CDR3 nucleotides read TGTGCCAGCAGGGGGGGGAGGTATAGCAATCAGCCCCAGCATTTT. The chain uses TRBV6-5 and TRBJ1-5, with D perhaps TRBD1 (5 bases). This CDR3 comprises 15 residues. V was cut by 6 bases and J by 0 bases, with 12 bases left in between. CDR1 MNHEY and CDR2 SVGAGI come from the germline V gene.

The chain joins TRBV5-1 to TRBJ2-7; 9 nucleotides agree with TRBD2. After removal of 2 bases from V and 6 bases from J, the junction contained 9 bases not matched to a gene. The CDR3 has 15 residues. The germline CDR1 and CDR2 sequences are SGHRS and YFSETQ. The CDR3 nucleotides read TGCGCCAGCAGCTTCGGGCGGGGGGGCTCGAGCGAGCAGTACTTC. Encoded protein: CASSFGRGGSSEQYF.

In nucleotides, the CDR3 is TGTGCCAGTAGTTTAGCCGGGACTAGATACAATGAGCAGTTCTTC. It encodes CASSLAGTRYNEQFF. The rearrangement uses TRBV19 and TRBJ2-1; 8 positions match TRBD2. V was pared by 5 bases and J by 4 bases, with 7 bases of the junction left unmatched. Germline CDR1 reads LNHDA; CDR2 reads SQIVND (reference sequence). The CDR3 is 15 residues long.

The gene calls are TRBV14 and TRBJ2-7, with 7 bases that match TRBD2. CDR3 length: 16 residues. The germline CDR1 and CDR2 sequences are SGHDN and FVKESK. Germline trimming cut 0 bases from V and 1 base from J; bases unmatched to any gene: 6. CDR3 sequence: CASSQDSSGKSYEQYF. As DNA, the CDR3 is TGTGCCAGCAGCCAAGATTCTAGCGGAAAATCCTACGAGCAGTACTTC.

The chain joins TRBV7-5 to TRBJ1-5; the DNA was not compared with TRBD1, the D call given in the table. TRBV7-5 is deemed a pseudogene. CDR3 length: 19 amino acids. Written as DNA, the CDR3 is TGTGTCAGAAGCCTTTCGACAAGGGGGCTTTTATCCAGCAATCAGCCCCAGCATTTT. Translating it yields CVRSLSTRGLLSSNQPQHF.

The V gene is TRBV7-9, the J gene TRBJ1-3, with TRBD1 as a possible D gene (5 bases). The CDR3 sequence is 15 residues long. Per germline, CDR1 SEHNR and CDR2 FQNEAQ (reference sequence). V lost 3 bases, J lost 0 bases, and 9 bases lay in between. The CDR3 reads CASSFKGHSGNTIYF. The DNA for the CDR3 is TGTGCCAGCAGCTTTAAGGGGCACTCTGGAAACACCATATATTTT.

The rearrangement joins TRBV4-1 to TRBJ1-3; D gene ambiguous. V shed 0 bases and J shed 1 base, with 16 bases lying between them. The CDR3 consists of 18 residues. Germline V gene lookup returns CDR1 MGHRA and CDR2 YSYEKL. CDR3 amino acids: CASSQDEWLGGSGNTIYF. The DNA for the CDR3 is TGCGCCAGCAGCCAAGATGAGTGGTTAGGAGGATCTGGAAACACCATATATTTT.

This clone was observed once. This sequence joins TRBV7-8 and TRBJ2-3, with unresolved D. The CDR3 covers 15 residues. Germline V gives CDR1 SGHVS, CDR2 FQNEAQ. Trimming pared 5 bases from V and 4 bases from J, leaving 16 bases between. The CDR3 reads CASSHTNTAADTQYF. The CDR3 bases are TGTGCCAGCAGCCACACTAATACGGCGGCAGATACGCAGTATTTT.